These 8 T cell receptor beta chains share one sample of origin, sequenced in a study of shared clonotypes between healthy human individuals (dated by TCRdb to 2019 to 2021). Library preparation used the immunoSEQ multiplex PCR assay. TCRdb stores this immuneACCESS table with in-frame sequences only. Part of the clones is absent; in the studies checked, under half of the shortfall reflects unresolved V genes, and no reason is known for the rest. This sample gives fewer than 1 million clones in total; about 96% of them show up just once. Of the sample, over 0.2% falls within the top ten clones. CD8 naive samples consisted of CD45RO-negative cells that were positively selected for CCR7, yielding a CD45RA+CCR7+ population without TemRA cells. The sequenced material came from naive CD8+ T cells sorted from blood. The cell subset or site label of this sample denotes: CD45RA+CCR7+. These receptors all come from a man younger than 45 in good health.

CDR3 in amino acids: CASSSGQGIPTDTQYF. The CDR3 nucleotides read TGTGCCAGCAGCTCCGGACAGGGGATCCCAACAGATACGCAGTATTTT. The chain has TRBV7-9 and TRBJ2-3; 9 bases line up with TRBD1. CDR1 SEHNR and CDR2 FQNEAQ come from the germline V gene (reference sequence). CDR3 length: 16 amino acids. V was clipped by 4 bases and J by 3 bases; unmatched bases: 8.

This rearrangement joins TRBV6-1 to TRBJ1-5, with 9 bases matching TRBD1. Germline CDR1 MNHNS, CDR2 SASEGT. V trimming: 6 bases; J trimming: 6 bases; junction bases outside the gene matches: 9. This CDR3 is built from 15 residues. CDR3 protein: CASSVDRGSGQPQHF. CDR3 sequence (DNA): TGTGCCAGCAGCGTGGACAGGGGATCGGGTCAGCCCCAGCATTTT.

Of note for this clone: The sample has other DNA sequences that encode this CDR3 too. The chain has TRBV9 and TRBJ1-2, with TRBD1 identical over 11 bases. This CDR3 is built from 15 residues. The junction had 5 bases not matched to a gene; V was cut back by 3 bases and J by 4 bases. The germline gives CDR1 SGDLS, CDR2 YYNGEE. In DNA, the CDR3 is TGTGCCAGCAGCGCTGGGACAGGGGGTGGCTATGGCTACACCTTC. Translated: CASSAGTGGGYGYTF.

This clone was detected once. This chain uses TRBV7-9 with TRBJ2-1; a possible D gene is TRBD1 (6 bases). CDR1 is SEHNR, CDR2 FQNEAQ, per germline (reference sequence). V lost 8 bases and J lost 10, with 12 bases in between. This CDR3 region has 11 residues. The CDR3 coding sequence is TGTGCCAGCGCCCTGGGGGCCGAGCAGTTCTTC. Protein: CASALGAEQFF.

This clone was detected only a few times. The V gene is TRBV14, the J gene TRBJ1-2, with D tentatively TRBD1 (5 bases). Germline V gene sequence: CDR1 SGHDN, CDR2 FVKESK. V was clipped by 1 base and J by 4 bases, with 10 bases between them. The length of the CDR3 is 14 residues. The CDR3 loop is CASSQGRDTYGYTF. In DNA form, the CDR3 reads TGTGCCAGCAGCCAAGGCAGGGATACCTATGGCTACACCTTC.

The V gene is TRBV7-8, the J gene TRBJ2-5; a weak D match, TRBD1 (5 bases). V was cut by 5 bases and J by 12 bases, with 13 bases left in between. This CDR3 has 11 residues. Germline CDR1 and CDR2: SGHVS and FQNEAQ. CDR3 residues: CASSATTDKYF. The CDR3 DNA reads TGTGCCAGCAGCGCTACGACAGATAAGTACTTC.

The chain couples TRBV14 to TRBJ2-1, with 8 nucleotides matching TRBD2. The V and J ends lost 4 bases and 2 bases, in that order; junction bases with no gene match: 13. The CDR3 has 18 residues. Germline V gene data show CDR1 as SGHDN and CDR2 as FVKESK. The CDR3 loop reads CASSPDIYSGKPYNEQFF. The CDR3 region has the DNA TGTGCCAGCAGCCCCGACATCTATAGCGGGAAGCCCTACAATGAGCAGTTCTTC.

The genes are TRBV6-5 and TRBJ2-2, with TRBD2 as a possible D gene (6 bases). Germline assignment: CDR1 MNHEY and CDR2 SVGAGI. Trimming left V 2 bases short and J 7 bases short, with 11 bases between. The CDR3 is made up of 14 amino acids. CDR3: CASSYGIGSGELFF. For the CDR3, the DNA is TGTGCCAGCAGTTACGGGATCGGGAGCGGGGAGCTGTTTTTT.